This T cell receptor beta chain was observed in a study of T-cell reconstitution after alpha-beta-depleted transplantation in children. Molecular barcoding with unique molecular identifiers was used for the TCRbeta library. In TCRdb, the PCR reads were re-called with MiXCR into one record per CDR3 protein. This table holds a few hundred thousand distinct CDR3 sequences, more than 20% found once. After removal of 3 bases from V and 4 bases from J, the junction contained 5 bases not matched to a gene. The CDR3 runs to 13 residues. Germline V gene lookup returns CDR1 SQVTM and CDR2 ANQGSEA. The sample holds many counts of this clonotype. Antigen specificity is unknown. Broader study findings: When one year had passed after transplant, most T-cell counts and diversity came from newly produced T cells. Several patients had high TCRbeta diversity at day 60; it came from surviving recipient T cells and thymic progenitors.

This chain joins TRBV29-1 and TRBJ1-1; 7 bases align to TRBD1. The sample in question was PBMCs, obtained before TCRalphabeta/CD19-depleted stem cell transplant. The sequence came from a girl aged 2-10 years with Fanconi anemia, due to receive a stem cell transplant. The CDR3 nucleotides read TGCAGCGTTGAGAGCCAGGGGGGCACTGAAGCTTTCTTT. Its protein is CSVESQGGTEAFF. The variable domain in full, completed from reference TRBV29-1 and TRBJ1-1, reads SAVISQKPSRDICQRGTSLTIQCQVDSQVTMMFWYRQQPGQSLTLIATANQGSEATYESGFVIDKFPISRPNLTFSTLTVSNMSPEDSSIYLCSVESQGGTEAFFGQGTRLTVV.